The rows below give T cell receptor beta chains drawn from one sample of a study of early T cells in non-severe SARS-CoV-2 infection. TCRdb analysed the 5' RACE reads with MiXCR anew, one entry per CDR3 protein. The sample holds approximately 97,000 distinct CDR3 sequences, 11% seen once. Sequenced material: whole blood, taken at baseline. All receptors derive from an adult who was a healthcare worker with PCR-confirmed SARS-CoV-2 infection or an uninfected control (not recorded which). Each CDR3 is given with its conserved first and last residue. A D gene is named only where the DNA matches it firmly. The listing skips clone size in some rows; elsewhere it reads once, few, many or a size class.

TGTGCCAGCAGCACGAGGACAGGCCCAGCTTTCTTT,CASSTRTGPAFF,TRBD1,TRBJ1-1,many,TRBV3-1
TGTGCCAGCAGCTCTTACACCGGGGAGCTGTTTTTT,CASSSYTGELFF,NA,TRBJ2-2,many,TRBV7-3
TGTGCCAGCAGCTGGACCGGCGGCCGCACAGATACGCAGTATTTT,CASSWTGGRTDTQYF,NA,TRBJ2-3,NA,TRBV14
TGCAGTGCCTATTTTAGCGGGGGGACTTCCTACGAGCAGTACTTC,CSAYFSGGTSYEQYF,TRBD2,TRBJ2-7,few,TRBV20-1
TGTGCCAGCAGCTCGGGACTGACCAATGAGCAGTTCTTC,CASSSGLTNEQFF,NA,TRBJ2-1,many,TRBV7-3
TGCGCCAGCAGCTTGGTCCCGGGTGCTAGCACAGATACGCAGTATTTT,CASSLVPGASTDTQYF,NA,TRBJ2-3,NA,TRBV5-1
TGCAGCGTTGAGTCGGGGCCTTACCTTTACGAGCAGTACTTC,CSVESGPYLYEQYF,NA,TRBJ2-7,many,TRBV29-1
TGTGCCAGCAGCCAAGTGGCAGGAAATGGCTACACCTTC,CASSQVAGNGYTF,NA,TRBJ1-2,many,TRBV3-1
TGTGCCAGCACCCTGTCGGGCCCCACCACAGATACGCAGTATTTT,CASTLSGPTTDTQYF,NA,TRBJ2-3,NA,TRBV6-5
TGCGCCAGCAGCTTCGTTGCTAGGAACAATGAGCAGTTCTTC,CASSFVARNNEQFF,NA,TRBJ2-1,few,TRBV5-1
TGTGCCAGCAGGTACAGCTCTGGAAACACCATATATTTT,CASRYSSGNTIYF,NA,TRBJ1-3,NA,TRBV7-8
TGCGCCAGCAGCGAATCCCTCTACGAGCAGTACTTC,CASSESLYEQYF,NA,TRBJ2-7,many,TRBV5-1
TGTGCCAGCTCACCGATCGACAGGGCTGGGGAGCTGTTTTTT,CASSPIDRAGELFF,TRBD1,TRBJ2-2,many,TRBV18
TGTGCCAGCAGCTTAGCTGGGTACCATGAGCAGTTCTTC,CASSLAGYHEQFF,NA,TRBJ2-1,many,TRBV7-9
TGCAGCGTTGAACCAATCAGGGGTAACTATGGCTACACCTTC,CSVEPIRGNYGYTF,NA,TRBJ1-2,NA,TRBV29-1